This entry lists 23 T cell receptor beta chains sequenced from one sample in a study of CD8+CD57+ T cells in acquired aplastic anemia. Researchers used genomic DNA as the template to profile TCR beta VDJ and CDR3. TCRdb processed the reads anew with MiXCR; each CDR3 protein has one entry. The sample carries hundreds of thousands of distinct CDR3 sequences, roughly 34% recorded once. All patients picked for sequencing had shown, by flow cytometry, an expansion of CD8+CD57+ cells. The specimen sequenced was sorted CD4+, CD8+, or CD8+CD57+ T cells (not recorded which) from PBMCs. The receptors come from a human donor with aplastic anemia.

This clonotype was found a few times. The J gene is TRBJ2-1, the V gene TRBV15, with D unresolved. Germline assignment: CDR1 LNHNV and CDR2 YYDKDF (reference sequence). This CDR3 contains 13 residues. V dropped 1 base and J dropped 8 bases, with 9 bases sitting between them. The CDR3 here is CATSRGVVDEQFF. For the CDR3, the DNA is TGTGCCACCAGCAGAGGGGTAGTCGATGAGCAGTTCTTC.

The CDR3 region is CATSDPGTGEHF. CDR3 bases: TGTGCCACCAGTGATCCCGGGACAGGGGAGCATTTT. The chain couples TRBV24-1 to TRBJ1-5, with 10 bases aligning to TRBD1. The CDR3 spans 12 residues. The germline gives CDR1 KGHDR, CDR2 SFDVKD. V lost 3 bases to trimming and J lost 14 bases; unmatched junction nucleotides: 3.

This clonotype was observed a handful of times. The chain couples TRBV7-8 to TRBJ1-2, with D unresolved. V lost 1 base and J 1 base, leaving 13 bases between the germline ends. In germline, CDR1 is SGHVS, CDR2 FQNEAQ. This CDR3 spans 16 amino acids. CDR3 sequence: CASSLGAQIVNYGYTF. CDR3 in DNA: TGTGCCAGCAGCTTAGGGGCACAGATTGTTAACTATGGCTACACCTTC.

V usage is TRBV11-2 and J usage is TRBJ2-3, with TRBD2 matching over 8 bases. CDR1 is SGHAT, CDR2 FQNNGV, per germline. Trimming removed 5 bases from V and 1 base from J; junction bases left unmatched: 8. This CDR3 region has 16 residues. CDR3 bases: TGTGCCAGCAGCCAGGGACGAGCGGGAGGCACAGATACGCAGTATTTT. Residues: CASSQGRAGGTDTQYF.

CDR3 in DNA: TGTGCCAGCAGCATAGGGACAGGGGGGAACACTGAAGCTTTCTTT. Its protein product is CASSIGTGGNTEAFF. This sequence joins TRBV9 and TRBJ1-1; 11 bases are a match to TRBD1. The CDR3 sequence is 15 residues long. Trimming removed 4 bases from V and 1 base from J; junction bases left unmatched: 3. Looked up from germline, CDR1 is SGDLS and CDR2 is YYNGEE.

Comment on this clonotype: Compared with germline, one end of the junction differs, possibly owing to a read error. The chain joins TRBV24-1 to TRBJ1-2; no firm D call. CDR1 is KGHDR and CDR2 is SFDVKD in the germline V gene. The CDR3 has 14 residues. The CDR3 sequence: CASSLNGLPSGYTF. In nucleotides, the CDR3 is TGTGCCAGCAGTTTGAACGGGCTCCCTTCTGGCTACACCTTC.

This clonotype showed up many times. The rearrangement links TRBV7-2 to TRBJ1-2; the match to TRBD1 covers 8 bases. The CDR3 extends over 14 amino acids. Losses at the gene ends were 4 bases for V and 7 bases for J; bases not matched to a gene: 8. From germline, CDR1 is SGHTA and CDR2 FQGNSA. The CDR3 DNA sequence: TGTGCCAGCAGCTCAGGGGGCGCCTATATTGGCTACACCTTC. It specifies CASSSGGAYIGYTF.

This clonotype has ten or more counts. V and J are TRBV7-9 and TRBJ1-1; no clear D. V shed 0 bases and J shed 1 base, with 3 bases lying between them. The CDR3 is 13 residues long. Germline V gene data show CDR1 as SEHNR and CDR2 as FQNEAQ (reference sequence). The CDR3 DNA reads as TGTGCCAGCAGCTTAGCCAGGAACACTGAAGCTTTCTTT. Protein product: CASSLARNTEAFF.

The chain uses TRBV29-1 and TRBJ1-5; D might be TRBD1 (6 bases). Germline CDR1 SQVTM, CDR2 ANQGSEA. The CDR3 length is 11 residues. Here the CDR3 DNA reads TGCAGTGCTAGAGTTGACAGGAACCAGCATTTT. Amino acids: CSARVDRNQHF.

The genes are TRBV19 and TRBJ2-1, with TRBD1 identical over 11 bases. Trimming removed 3 bases from V and 8 bases from J; junction bases left unmatched: 0. This CDR3 is built from 13 residues. Per germline, CDR1 LNHDA and CDR2 SQIVND (reference sequence). CDR3 DNA sequence: TGTGCCAGTAGTATGGGACAGGGGGATGAGCAGTTCTTC. Protein sequence: CASSMGQGDEQFF.

In this sample, this clonotype turned up a few times. The CDR3 loop reads CAWSQGALYEQYF. The CDR3 bases are TGTGCCTGGAGTCAGGGGGCTCTCTACGAGCAGTACTTC. This chain uses TRBV30 with TRBJ2-7; 8 bases agree with TRBD1. Losses at the gene ends were 2 bases for V and 3 bases for J; bases not matched to a gene: 3. This CDR3 comprises 13 residues. CDR1 and CDR2 (germline): GTSNPN, SVGIG (reference sequence).

The genes are TRBV7-8 and TRBJ2-1; the D gene is possibly TRBD2 (6 bases). This CDR3 has 13 residues. V gave up 5 bases and J gave up 5 bases, with 10 bases separating them. Germline assignment: CDR1 SGHVS and CDR2 FQNEAQ. The CDR3 region is CASSRDFDNEQFF. DNA of the CDR3: TGTGCCAGCAGCCGGGACTTCGACAATGAGCAGTTCTTC.

V is TRBV19 and J is TRBJ1-1; D not resolved. CDR1 LNHDA and CDR2 SQIVND come from the germline V gene (reference sequence). The CDR3 length is 15 residues. The V end was cut by 1 base, the J end by 1 base, with 10 bases between. CDR3: CASSIVGRGNTEAFF. The CDR3 DNA sequence: TGTGCCAGTAGTATAGTGGGGAGAGGGAACACTGAAGCTTTCTTT.

Comments on this clonotype: The CDR3 carries no conserved terminal phenylalanine or tryptophan, so it likely arises from a read error. The DNA is left out, because the CDR3 cannot be placed on it with certainty; the CDR3 is given as TCRdb lists it. The J gene is TRBJ1-6, the V gene TRBV10-3. The CDR3 has 9 amino acids, counting both end residues. Germline V CDR1 and CDR2: ENHRY, SYGVKD. Here the CDR3 reads CAIKGRLVA.

About this clonotype: Given a much more abundant clone one base away, this may be a read error. The V gene is TRBV9, the J gene TRBJ2-7; 8 bases agree with TRBD1. This CDR3 region has 13 residues. V lost 3 bases and J lost 2; bases outside the gene matches: 1. Germline V gene sequence: CDR1 SGDLS, CDR2 YYNGEE. CDR3 sequence: CASSAQGAYEQYF. The CDR3 bases are TGTGCCAGCAGCGCACAGGGGGCCTACGAGCAGTACTTC. Supplemented by reference TRBV9 and TRBJ2-7, the full variable domain reads DSGVTQTPKHLITATGQRVTLRCSPRSGDLSVYWYQQSLDQGLQFLIQYYNGEERAKGNILERFSAQQFPDLHSELNLSSLELGDSALYFCASSAQGAYEQYFGPGTRLTVT.

The sample holds many counts of this clonotype. The V gene is TRBV19, the J gene TRBJ1-5; D call uncertain. The length of the CDR3 is 13 residues. Per the germline V gene, CDR1 is LNHDA and CDR2 is SQIVND (reference sequence). Trimming stripped 1 base from V and 2 bases from J, with 3 bases between. CDR3 protein: CASSIGGNQPQHF. CDR3 DNA: TGTGCCAGTAGTATAGGGGGCAATCAGCCCCAGCATTTT.

This chain joins TRBV5-1 and TRBJ2-1, with 8 bases aligning to TRBD2. Per the germline V gene, CDR1 is SGHRS and CDR2 is YFSETQ. The V segment lost 4 bases and the J segment 4 bases; nucleotides outside the gene matches: 7. The CDR3 extends over 15 amino acids. The CDR3 region has the DNA TGCGCCAGCAGCCGAGGGACTAGATGGTACAATGAGCAGTTCTTC. As protein: CASSRGTRWYNEQFF.

The chain links TRBV4-2 to TRBJ1-2; maybe TRBD1 (6 bases). The CDR3 contains 17 residues. Deletions cut 0 bases from V and 4 bases from J, with 18 bases between. The germline gives CDR1 LGHNA, CDR2 YNFKEQ. Written as DNA, the CDR3 is TGTGCCAGCAGCCAAGAGATAGTTTGGGGGGGCTCCTATGGCTACACCTTC. This gives the protein CASSQEIVWGGSYGYTF.

CDR3 loop: CASSRGTGIYEHF. CDR3 coding DNA: TGTGCCAGTAGTAGAGGGACAGGAATCTACGAGCATTTT. This chain links TRBV19 with TRBJ1-5; 8 bases align to TRBD1. V lost 4 bases and J lost 14; bases outside the gene matches: 10. The CDR3 consists of 13 residues. Germline V CDR1 and CDR2: LNHDA, SQIVND (reference sequence).

This clonotype has only a few counts. A read error may produce the germline difference seen at one junction end. The chain is built from TRBV20-1 and TRBJ2-7; TRBD1 matches 8 bases. The germline V gene has CDR1 DFQATT and CDR2 SNEGSKA (reference sequence). CDR3 size: 13 residues. The CDR3 region is CGARQGFRYEQYF. The CDR3 nucleotides are TGCGGTGCTAGACAGGGGTTTAGGTACGAGCAGTACTTC.

The sample holds one count of this clonotype. A single base separates this from a much larger clone, so it may be a read error. The chain uses TRBV2 and TRBJ1-6; D may be TRBD1 (5 bases). Deletions cut 6 bases from V and 6 bases from J, with 18 bases between. Germline V gene data show CDR1 as SNHLY and CDR2 as FYNNEI. The CDR3 runs to 16 residues. In DNA form, the CDR3 reads TGTGCCAGCAGACTAAGGGGTTGCAATATTAATTCACCCCTCCACTTT. Protein product: CASRLRGCNINSPLHF.

The table lists this clonotype with many counts. This chain joins TRBV7-3 and TRBJ2-7; no clear D. CDR3 length: 13 residues. Trimming removed 1 base at V and 6 bases at J, with 10 bases between. The germline CDR1 and CDR2 sequences are SGHTA and FQGTGA. CDR3 sequence reads: CASSLNWQSEQYF. The CDR3 DNA follows: TGTGCCAGCAGCTTAAACTGGCAGTCCGAGCAGTACTTC.

At least ten counts were recorded for this clonotype. The chain links TRBV7-2 to TRBJ1-3; TRBD1 is a possible D gene (6 bases). Trimming left V 5 bases short and J 5 bases short, with 16 bases between. Germline CDR1 is SGHTA and CDR2 is FQGNSA. The CDR3 covers 15 residues. The CDR3 nucleotides are TGTGCCAGCAGCCCAATGCCACAGGGTAGAAACACCATATATTTT. Protein: CASSPMPQGRNTIYF.